The 17 T cell receptor beta chains below were found in one sample sequenced in a study of radiation and T cells in renal cell carcinoma. The time point here: blood 2 weeks post-SBRT. Treatment defined: 15 Gy SBRT to primary tumor, nephrectomy 4 weeks later. Only in-frame clones appear in the TCRdb table, and some are missing; sequencing was by immunoSEQ multiplex PCR. The sample shows tens of thousands of clones, around three quarters of them seen only once. The starting material was blood, obtained from a patient whose treatment included radiotherapy and nephrectomy. The receptors were sampled from a man in his sixties with renal cell carcinoma.

The V gene is TRBV7-8, the J gene TRBJ2-7, with 12 bases fitting TRBD2. Trimming removed 1 base from V and 1 base from J; junction bases left unmatched: 11. This CDR3 is built from 19 residues. The germline CDR1 and CDR2 sequences are SGHVS and FQNEAQ. The CDR3 is CASSLGRLAGASFSYEQYF. The CDR3 DNA sequence: TGTGCCAGCAGCTTAGGGCGACTAGCGGGGGCAAGTTTTTCCTACGAGCAGTACTTC.

The chain couples TRBV30 to TRBJ2-2; D may correspond to TRBD1 or TRBD2 (6 bases each). The CDR3 consists of 13 residues. Germline loops: CDR1 GTSNPN, CDR2 SVGIG (reference sequence). Trimming cost V 1 base and J 6 bases, with 9 bases left between them. The CDR3 DNA follows: TGTGCCTGGAGTGCAAGGGGGGCCGGGGAGCTGTTTTTT. It specifies CAWSARGAGELFF. Full variable domain (missing parts from reference TRBV30 and TRBJ2-2): SQTIHQWPATLVQPVGSPLSLECTVEGTSNPNLYWYRQAAGRGLQLLFYSVGIGQISSEVPQNLSASRPQDRQFILSSKKLLLSDSGFYLCAWSARGAGELFFGEGSRLTVL.

This clone has only a few counts. The chain uses TRBV7-6 and TRBJ2-7, with D possibly TRBD2 on 6 matching bases. CDR3 size: 14 residues. Germline V gene sequence: CDR1 SGHVS, CDR2 FNYEAQ. Trimming left V 2 bases short and J 6 bases short, with 14 bases between. DNA of the CDR3: TGTGCCAGCAGCTTATTTGGAGGGGTCGGCGAGCAGTACTTC. This encodes CASSLFGGVGEQYF. The variable domain in full, completed from reference TRBV7-6 and TRBJ2-7, reads GAGVSQSPRYKVTKRGQDVALRCDPISGHVSLYWYRQALGQGPEFLTYFNYEAQQDKSGLPNDRFSAERPEGSISTLTIQRTEQRDSAMYRCASSLFGGVGEQYFGPGTRLTVT.

This clone was counted a few times. The CDR3 loop reads CASSSGAHNSPLHF. The CDR3 DNA sequence: TGTGCCAGCAGCTCTGGGGCCCATAATTCACCCCTCCACTTT. V and J are TRBV7-2 and TRBJ1-6; maybe TRBD1 (5 bases). The ends were cut back, 4 bases at V and 5 bases at J, with 9 bases in the middle. Germline CDR1 is SGHTA and CDR2 is FQGNSA. The CDR3 is 14 residues long. The full variable domain, in which reference TRBV7-2 and TRBJ1-6 provide the parts outside the CDR3, is GAGVSQSPSNKVTEKGKDVELRCDPISGHTALYWYRQSLGQGLEFLIYFQGNSAPDKSGLPSDRFSAERTGGSVSTLTIQRTQQEDSAVYLCASSSGAHNSPLHFGNGTRLTVT.

The V and J genes are TRBV7-8 and TRBJ2-4; the match to TRBD2 covers 13 bases. Unmatched junction bases numbered 7, after V lost 5 bases and J lost 3 bases. This CDR3 is built from 17 residues. CDR1 and CDR2 from the germline V gene are SGHVS and FQNEAQ. CDR3 bases: TGTGCCAGCAGCCCGCGGACTAGCGGGGGTTTCAAAAACATTCAGTACTTC. This sequence encodes CASSPRTSGGFKNIQYF.

The chain has TRBV19 and TRBJ1-1; 9 nucleotides line up with TRBD1. Germline V gene sequence: CDR1 LNHDA, CDR2 SQIVND (reference sequence). This CDR3 has 16 amino acids. With 2 bases clipped from V and 3 bases from J, the junction kept 7 bases outside the gene matches. The CDR3: CASSIRRTGVDTEAFF. CDR3 bases: TGTGCCAGTAGTATAAGAAGGACAGGGGTTGACACTGAAGCTTTCTTT.

The V and J genes are TRBV10-3 and TRBJ2-1; D call uncertain. Per the germline V gene, CDR1 is ENHRY and CDR2 is SYGVKD. The V end was cut by 10 bases, the J end by 0 bases, with 16 bases between. The length of the CDR3 is 15 residues. CDR3 sequence (DNA): TGTGCCAGCTCACCCGACACTCGCTCCTACAATGAGCAGTTCTTC. This codes for CASSPDTRSYNEQFF.

The V gene is TRBV2, the J gene TRBJ2-5; possible D gene TRBD2, 5 bases. CDR1 is SNHLY, CDR2 FYNNEI, per germline. Trimming removed 6 bases from V and 5 bases from J, with 10 bases in between. CDR3 length: 12 residues. Here the CDR3 DNA reads TGTGCCAGCAGCCTTGCGGGTGAGACCCAGTACTTC. Its protein is CASSLAGETQYF.

There are a few counts of this clone. The chain uses TRBV18 and TRBJ1-5; 7 bases agree with TRBD1. The J segment lost 6 bases and the V segment lost 3 bases, leaving 8 bases of the junction unmatched. CDR1 and CDR2 from the germline V gene are KGHSH and LQKENI. This CDR3 has 15 amino acids. CDR3 loop: CASSPGEGASQPQHF. The DNA for the CDR3 is TGTGCCAGCTCACCTGGGGAGGGGGCAAGTCAGCCCCAGCATTTT.

The chain has TRBV11-2 and TRBJ1-1, with a possible D match to TRBD1 (5 bases). V dropped 3 bases and J dropped 7 bases, with 18 bases sitting between them. In germline, CDR1 is SGHAT, CDR2 FQNNGV. The CDR3 is made up of 15 amino acids. This CDR3 is CASSFMAGRNHEAFF. The CDR3 DNA sequence: TGTGCCAGCAGCTTTATGGCAGGGAGGAATCATGAAGCTTTCTTT.

This clone has only one observation. V gene TRBV7-2 combines with J gene TRBJ2-7, with D hard to call. Per the germline V gene, CDR1 is SGHTA and CDR2 is FQGNSA. The V and J ends lost 0 bases and 2 bases respectively, with 11 bases between them. The CDR3 consists of 15 residues. This CDR3 is CASSLAVHLPYEQYF. The CDR3 DNA reads TGTGCCAGCAGCTTAGCGGTCCACTTACCCTACGAGCAGTACTTC.

This clone counts as medium-sized (0.01 to 0.1%). The V call is TRBV15, the J call TRBJ1-1, with 8 bases matching TRBD1. The CDR3 loop spans 15 amino acids. From germline, CDR1 is LNHNV and CDR2 YYDKDF (reference sequence). Losses at the gene ends were 3 bases for V and 6 bases for J; bases not matched to a gene: 9. The CDR3 DNA is TGTGCCACCAGCAGGGACAGGGAGTGGTTGGCTGAAGCTTTCTTT. This sequence encodes CATSRDREWLAEAFF.

The V call is TRBV19, the J call TRBJ1-2, with D possibly TRBD1 on 5 matching bases. The CDR3 length is 13 residues. Germline assignment: CDR1 LNHDA and CDR2 SQIVND (reference sequence). Trimming took 2 bases from V and 8 from J, leaving 12 bases between them. The CDR3 loop is CASSISSGDGYTF. CDR3 bases: TGTGCCAGTAGTATATCGTCGGGGGACGGCTACACCTTC.

The chain joins TRBV10-1 to TRBJ2-7; the D gene is possibly TRBD1 (5 bases). CDR3 length: 15 residues. The V end was cut by 5 bases, the J end by 0 bases, with 14 bases between. Germline CDR1 reads WNHNN; CDR2 reads SYGVQD (reference sequence). CDR3 protein: CASSPQGSSSYEQYF. The CDR3 DNA is TGCGCCAGCAGTCCCCAGGGATCGAGCTCCTACGAGCAGTACTTC.

V usage is TRBV14 and J usage is TRBJ1-4, with no clear D. The CDR3 has 14 amino acids. Germline V gene sequence: CDR1 SGHDN, CDR2 FVKESK. Trimming stripped 1 base from V and 7 bases from J, with 10 bases between. The CDR3 protein is CASSQVDLAEKLFF. In nucleotides, the CDR3 is TGTGCCAGCAGCCAAGTGGACTTAGCTGAAAAACTGTTTTTT.

V is TRBV7-3 and J is TRBJ2-1, with no clear D. Germline CDR1 reads SGHTA; CDR2 reads FQGTGA. CDR3 length: 13 amino acids. V lost 3 bases to trimming and J lost 12 bases, with 15 bases between them. The CDR3 sequence: CASSLGVSRAQFF. CDR3 coding DNA: TGTGCCAGCAGCTTGGGCGTCAGTCGGGCGCAGTTCTTC. The full variable domain, its missing parts supplied by reference TRBV7-3 and TRBJ2-1, is GAGVSQTPSNKVTEKGKYVELRCDPISGHTALYWYRQSLGQGPEFLIYFQGTGAADDSGLPNDRFFAVRPEGSVSTLKIQRTERGDSAVYLCASSLGVSRAQFFGPGTRLTVL.

This chain links TRBV5-1 with TRBJ2-1; 10 bases agree with TRBD2. The CDR3 has 17 residues. Trimming took 4 bases from V and 4 from J; bases not matched to a gene: 11. Germline V lookup: CDR1 SGHRS, CDR2 YFSETQ. This chain's CDR3 is CASSDTPSGGFYNEQFF. The CDR3 DNA reads as TGCGCCAGCAGCGACACTCCTAGCGGGGGCTTTTACAATGAGCAGTTCTTC.